The clone carrying this T cell receptor beta chain was seen repeatedly, ten times or more. Its antigen is not identified. The data belong to a study of early T cells in non-severe SARS-CoV-2 infection. Turning to the study itself: Sequencing used unsorted whole-blood bulk RNA, so chains lack pairing.

Study observations and caveats: VDJdb-based annotation leaned toward anti-spike CD8 responses and missed private and CD4 specificities.

In the library, individual cDNA molecules carried attached unique molecular identifiers. TCRdb fed the 5' RACE reads into MiXCR, producing one record per CDR3 protein. The sample carries roughly 51,000 distinct CDR3 sequences, under 7.5% recorded once. Germline V gene lookup returns CDR1 GTSNPN and CDR2 SVGIG (reference sequence). Trimming took off 4 bases at V and 2 bases at J, with 11 bases between the two ends. There are 13 residues in the CDR3. Sequences were derived from whole blood, sampled at baseline. The chain recombines TRBV30 with TRBJ1-2; perhaps TRBD1 as D (6 bases). The source is an adult who was a healthcare worker with PCR-confirmed SARS-CoV-2 infection or an uninfected control (not recorded which). This chain's CDR3 is CAWTVQGNYGYTF. The CDR3 DNA reads TGTGCCTGGACGGTCCAGGGGAACTATGGCTACACCTTC. Together with reference TRBV30 and TRBJ1-2, the CDR3 gives the full variable domain: SQTIHQWPATLVQPVGSPLSLECTVEGTSNPNLYWYRQAAGRGLQLLFYSVGIGQISSEVPQNLSASRPQDRQFILSSKKLLLSDSGFYLCAWTVQGNYGYTFGSGTRLTVV.